The T cell receptor beta chain under discussion was sequenced for a study of blood T cell repertoires in COVID-19. Overall study: COVID-19 samples, acute and convalescent, were from the United States, Italy and Spain.

Profiled with immunoSEQ multiplex PCR; TCRdb holds only in-frame clones, not every one. The sample includes 18,000 or so clones, approximately 85% of them seen just once. Germline assignment: CDR1 MNHEY and CDR2 SMNVEV (reference sequence). CDR3 length: 14 amino acids. With V trimmed by 4 bases and J by 4 bases, 6 bases remained unmatched. The clonotype originates from a man between 40 and 49 years old with active or convalescent COVID-19. Sequenced sample: peripheral blood. The V gene is TRBV27, the J gene TRBJ2-5; 7 nucleotides align to TRBD1. CDR3 sequence reads: CASSSRGPPETQYF. CDR3 nucleotides: TGTGCCAGCAGTTCTAGGGGGCCTCCAGAGACCCAGTACTTC.